The 21 T cell receptor beta chains below come from one sample, sequenced in a study of cytomegalovirus exposure and HLA in healthy donors. Both 60 Vbeta primers and 13 Jbeta primers went into the PCR. Data came from immunoSEQ multiplex PCR; TCRdb stores just in-frame clones and leaves some out. The repertoire holds more than 95,000 clones, 75% to 85% seen once, with more than 8% in the top ten. Sequenced sample: PBMCs. These receptors were obtained from a man aged 30 to 45 in good health and CMV-seropositive.

This rearrangement joins TRBV19 to TRBJ2-2; maybe TRBD1 (6 bases). The CDR3 runs 15 residues. The V end lost 6 bases, the J end lost 3 bases, and 14 bases lay between the germline ends. Germline V gene sequence: CDR1 LNHDA, CDR2 SQIVND (reference sequence). In DNA form, the CDR3 reads TGTGCCAGTAGAACCCAGGGGACCCACACCGGGGAGCTGTTTTTT. Its translation: CASRTQGTHTGELFF.

The rearrangement uses TRBV9 and TRBJ1-1, with 12 bases matching TRBD1. The CDR3 is 16 residues long. Trimming at V came to 4 bases and at J to 4 bases, leaving 8 bases not matched to a gene. Germline V lookup: CDR1 SGDLS, CDR2 YYNGEE. CDR3 nucleotides: TGTGCCAGCAGCCCCCCGGGACAGGGGGCGGGCACTGAAGCTTTCTTT. It is translated as CASSPPGQGAGTEAFF.

The chain links TRBV30 to TRBJ2-3, with D possibly TRBD1 on 6 matching bases. Germline assignment: CDR1 GTSNPN and CDR2 SVGIG (reference sequence). The CDR3 is made up of 13 amino acids. V gave up 0 bases and J gave up 6 bases, with 10 bases separating them. CDR3 nucleotides: TGTGCCTGGAGTGTAGGCACAGGGGATACGCAGTATTTT. It yields the protein CAWSVGTGDTQYF.

The V and J genes are TRBV7-2 and TRBJ2-3; 8 bases match TRBD2. V lost 4 bases to trimming and J lost 7 bases; unmatched junction nucleotides: 7. This CDR3 spans 14 amino acids. Germline CDR1 is SGHTA and CDR2 is FQGNSA. Here the CDR3 DNA reads TGTGCCAGCAGCTCTCCGGGGGGGCCGAATACGCAGTATTTT. Protein: CASSSPGGPNTQYF.

This clone was detected only once. The chain couples TRBV5-1 to TRBJ2-3; 7 positions match TRBD1. CDR3 length: 14 amino acids. Per the germline V gene, CDR1 is SGHRS and CDR2 is YFSETQ. The V segment lost 4 bases and the J segment 1 base; nucleotides outside the gene matches: 3. Here the CDR3 DNA reads TGCGCCAGCAGCCCACAGGGGCGCACAGATACGCAGTATTTT. Its protein product is CASSPQGRTDTQYF.

The chain combines TRBV11-2 with TRBJ2-7; possible D gene TRBD1, 5 bases. Trimming cost V 1 base and J 10 bases, with 8 bases left between them. This CDR3 has 11 amino acids. Germline CDR1 is SGHAT and CDR2 is FQNNGV. The CDR3 DNA is TGTGCCAGCAGCTTAGTGCAGGGACAGTACTTC. The encoded protein is CASSLVQGQYF.

This clone has just one count. The rearrangement joins TRBV18 to TRBJ1-1; tentative D call: TRBD1 (6 bases). The CDR3 runs 14 residues. Germline V lookup: CDR1 KGHSH, CDR2 LQKENI. Trimming took off 6 bases at V and 5 bases at J, with 16 bases between the two ends. The CDR3 nucleotides are TGTGCCAGCTCCCGTAACAGGGACGAGACTGAAGCTTTCTTT. It codes for CASSRNRDETEAFF.

This chain uses TRBV19 with TRBJ1-5; D gene unclear. The germline V and J ends were trimmed by 5 bases and 0 bases, with 14 bases remaining between them. The germline V gene has CDR1 LNHDA and CDR2 SQIVND (reference sequence). This CDR3 has 16 residues. The CDR3 nucleotides are TGTGCCAGTAGTTCCTCGGCGACTCATAGCAATCAGCCCCAGCATTTT. Translated, it gives CASSSSATHSNQPQHF.

This clone was detected only a few times. One end of the junction varies from germline; a read error may be responsible. The sample has other DNA sequences that encode this CDR3 too. This CDR3 reads CASSYSIGDWRAFF. The CDR3 DNA sequence: TGTGCCAGCAGCTACTCGATTGGGGACTGGCGAGCTTTCTTT. This sequence joins TRBV6-5 and TRBJ1-1; a possible D gene is TRBD1 (5 bases). The CDR3 runs 14 residues. Germline V gene sequence: CDR1 MNHEY, CDR2 SVGAGI.

The chain uses TRBV7-9 and TRBJ2-7; no reliable D call. Trimming left V 4 bases short and J 7 bases short, with 14 bases between. Germline V gene sequence: CDR1 SEHNR, CDR2 FQNEAQ (reference sequence). The CDR3 contains 13 residues. CDR3 in amino acids: CASSSGSIGEQYF. The CDR3 DNA is TGTGCCAGCAGCTCTGGATCCATCGGGGAGCAGTACTTC. The variable domain in full, with the rest retrieved from reference TRBV7-9 and TRBJ2-7, is DTGVSQNPRHKITKRGQNVTFRCDPISEHNRLYWYRQTLGQGPEFLTYFQNEAQLEKSRLLSDRFSAERPKGSFSTLEIQRTEQGDSAMYLCASSSGSIGEQYFGPGTRLTVT.

This sequence joins TRBV6-1 and TRBJ1-4; no firm D call. This CDR3 spans 15 amino acids. CDR1 and CDR2 from the germline V gene are MNHNS and SASEGT. Trimming stripped 7 bases from V and 4 bases from J, with 16 bases between. CDR3 nucleotide sequence: TGTGCCAGCACTCAAGGGTGGGGAGGTAATGAAAAACTGTTTTTT. Amino acid sequence: CASTQGWGGNEKLFF.

This clone is classed as medium-sized (0.01 to 0.1%). V gene TRBV2 combines with J gene TRBJ1-5; D is possibly TRBD1 (6 bases). The germline V gene encodes CDR1 SNHLY and CDR2 FYNNEI. Between the trimmed V and J ends, which lost 5 bases and 4 bases, there was a span of 12 bases. The CDR3 is 14 amino acids. The chain's CDR3 is CASSFQGSNQPQHF. CDR3 in DNA: TGTGCCAGCAGTTTCCAGGGGAGTAATCAGCCCCAGCATTTT. The whole variable domain, filled in from reference TRBV2 and TRBJ1-5, reads EPEVTQTPSHQVTQMGQEVILRCVPISNHLYFYWYRQILGQKVEFLVSFYNNEISEKSEIFDDQFSVERPDGSNFTLKIRSTKLEDSAMYFCASSFQGSNQPQHFGDGTRLSIL.

The CDR3 sequence: CASSPGQFWAGYTF. CDR3 nucleotides: TGTGCCAGCAGCCCCGGACAGTTTTGGGCCGGCTACACCTTC. This chain links TRBV14 with TRBJ1-2; possibly TRBD1 for D (6 bases). The CDR3 loop spans 14 amino acids. The germline V and J ends were trimmed by 4 bases and 8 bases, with 17 bases remaining between them. Per the germline V gene, CDR1 is SGHDN and CDR2 is FVKESK.

V and J are TRBV6-6 and TRBJ1-6; TRBD1 matches 8 bases. The trim removed 4 bases at V and 3 bases at J, leaving 5 bases unmatched. The CDR3 runs to 16 residues. Germline assignment: CDR1 MNHNY and CDR2 SVGAGI (reference sequence). In DNA, the CDR3 is TGTGCCAGCAGTTTCGGACAGGGAGGCTATAATTCACCCCTCCACTTT. Translating gives CASSFGQGGYNSPLHF.

The genes are TRBV15 and TRBJ2-1; D is ambiguous. The V end lost 1 base, the J end lost 11 bases, and 12 bases lay between the germline ends. Germline V lookup: CDR1 LNHNV, CDR2 YYDKDF (reference sequence). The CDR3 runs 13 residues. The CDR3 protein is CATSRVRQSKQFF. For the CDR3, the DNA is TGTGCCACCAGCAGAGTTCGCCAGTCAAAGCAGTTCTTC.

This sequence joins TRBV5-1 and TRBJ1-1; TRBD1 is a possible D gene (5 bases). The CDR3 runs to 14 residues. V was pared by 1 base and J by 5 bases, with 12 bases between. Per germline, CDR1 SGHRS and CDR2 YFSETQ. The CDR3 DNA reads as TGCGCCAGCAGCTTGAGTTTGACAGATACTGAAGCTTTCTTT. Protein product: CASSLSLTDTEAFF.

The genes are TRBV5-8 and TRBJ1-5; 7 bases map to TRBD1. CDR1 is SGHTS and CDR2 is YDEGEE in the germline V gene. The CDR3 consists of 16 residues. With V trimmed by 3 bases and J by 0 bases, 6 bases remained unmatched. DNA for the CDR3: TGTGCCAGCAGCTCGGACAGGCTATATAGCAATCAGCCCCAGCATTTT. As protein: CASSSDRLYSNQPQHF.

The chain recombines TRBV5-1 with TRBJ2-7; TRBD2 aligns across 10 bases. CDR3 length equals 14 residues. The germline CDR1 and CDR2 sequences are SGHRS and YFSETQ. With 5 bases clipped from V and 2 bases from J, the junction kept 4 bases outside the gene matches. The CDR3 DNA is TGCGCCAGCAGAAAACTAGCGGGGCCCTACGAGCAGTACTTC. The encoded protein is CASRKLAGPYEQYF.

The chain employs TRBV2 and TRBJ2-3; TRBD2 might be the D (7 bases). This CDR3 spans 14 amino acids. Germline lookup yields CDR1 SNHLY and CDR2 FYNNEI. Trimming took 6 bases from V and 6 from J, leaving 16 bases between them. This CDR3 reads CASRPRGRGDTQYF. CDR3 DNA sequence: TGTGCCAGCAGGCCTCGGGGGCGGGGGGATACGCAGTATTTT.

V is TRBV13 and J is TRBJ2-1, with a weak D call TRBD2 (6 bases). CDR1 and CDR2 (germline): PRHDT, FYEKMQ (reference sequence). The CDR3 length is 13 residues. Trimming took off 1 base at V and 6 bases at J, with 7 bases between the two ends. CDR3 region: CASSLVGGNEQFF. In DNA, the CDR3 is TGTGCCAGCAGCTTAGTGGGAGGCAATGAGCAGTTCTTC.

This clone is a singleton in its sample. This rearrangement joins TRBV5-5 to TRBJ1-2; D ambiguous. Germline loops: CDR1 SGHKS, CDR2 YYEKEE (reference sequence). This CDR3 is built from 13 residues. The ends were cut back, 3 bases at V and 2 bases at J, with 8 bases in the middle. The CDR3: CASSSRENYGYTF. The CDR3 DNA sequence: TGTGCCAGCAGCTCTCGGGAGAACTATGGCTACACCTTC.